The 23 T cell receptor beta chains in this list originate from one sample, sequenced in a study of blood T cell repertoires in COVID-19. The data were produced by immunoSEQ multiplex PCR, yet TCRdb's version contains in-frame clones alone and is incomplete. The sample carries about 150,000 clones, 70% to 90% recorded once. Sequenced sample: PBMCs or T cells enriched from blood (not recorded which). All receptors come from a woman in her 30s with acute COVID-19.

The rearrangement links TRBV18 to TRBJ1-4; D is undetermined. CDR1 is KGHSH and CDR2 is LQKENI in the germline V gene. The CDR3 covers 14 residues. Trimming removed 5 bases from V and 1 base from J, with 8 bases in between. Written as DNA, the CDR3 is TGTGCCAGCTCAACCGGGATAACTAATGAAAAACTGTTTTTT. This translates into CASSTGITNEKLFF.

The chain carries TRBV9 and TRBJ2-3; TRBD2 aligns across 10 bases. CDR1 and CDR2 from the germline V gene are SGDLS and YYNGEE. The CDR3 sequence is 14 residues long. Trimming took 3 bases from V and 5 from J; bases not matched to a gene: 3. The CDR3 spells CASSASGREDTQYF. The CDR3 DNA reads as TGTGCCAGCAGCGCTAGCGGGAGAGAAGATACGCAGTATTTT.

J is TRBJ1-2 and V is TRBV29-1; D might be TRBD1 (6 bases). Trimming removed 3 bases at V and 5 bases at J, with 10 bases between. There are 12 residues in the CDR3. The germline V gene encodes CDR1 SQVTM and CDR2 ANQGSEA. CDR3 DNA: TGCAGCGTTGATAAGGGACATTATGGCTACACCTTC. Translated: CSVDKGHYGYTF.

A few counts support this clone. The chain uses TRBV28 and TRBJ2-1, with D maybe TRBD1 (6 bases). V was shortened by 3 bases and J by 3 bases, with 12 bases between the two germline ends. This CDR3 has 15 amino acids. Germline loops: CDR1 MDHEN, CDR2 SYDVKM. The CDR3, as DNA: TGTGCCAGCAGTTTGAGGACAGATTTCTACAATGAGCAGTTCTTC. It specifies CASSLRTDFYNEQFF.

This chain joins TRBV6-5 and TRBJ2-5; TRBD1 matches at 9 bases. Germline trimming cut 6 bases from V and 2 bases from J; bases unmatched to any gene: 10. The CDR3 runs to 16 residues. Germline-derived CDR1 and CDR2 are MNHEY and SVGAGI. The CDR3 DNA reads TGTGCCAGCAGATACGCCCAGGGACAGGGTCAAGAGACCCAGTACTTC. Its translation: CASRYAQGQGQETQYF.

The chain links TRBV7-9 to TRBJ1-2; no definite D call. This CDR3 has 14 residues. Between the trimmed V and J ends, which lost 3 bases and 3 bases, there was a span of 11 bases. Germline loops: CDR1 SEHNR, CDR2 FQNEAQ (reference sequence). CDR3 nucleotide sequence: TGTGCCAGCAGCTTGGGCAGTCAGCACTATGGCTACACCTTC. Protein sequence: CASSLGSQHYGYTF.

V is TRBV28 and J is TRBJ2-7, with D possibly matching TRBD2 (6 bases). Germline-derived CDR1 and CDR2 are MDHEN and SYDVKM. CDR3 size: 14 residues. V lost 6 bases, J lost 4 bases, and 16 bases lay in between. CDR3 loop: CASRYEGLLYEQYF. CDR3 DNA: TGTGCCAGCAGATACGAGGGACTCCTATACGAGCAGTACTTC. The full variable domain, in which reference TRBV28 and TRBJ2-7 provide the parts outside the CDR3, is DVKVTQSSRYLVKRTGEKVFLECVQDMDHENMFWYRQDPGLGLRLIYFSYDVKMKEKGDIPEGYSVSREKKERFSLILESASTNQTSMYLCASRYEGLLYEQYFGPGTRLTVT.

This clone was observed once. V and J are TRBV3-1 (or the pseudogene TRBV3-2) and TRBJ1-6, with D tentatively TRBD1 (5 bases). V was clipped by 1 base and J by 9 bases, with 13 bases between them. This CDR3 has 15 residues. Germline CDR1 is LGHDT and CDR2 is YNNKEL (reference sequence). This CDR3 reads CASSQVGTGGSPLHF. DNA for the CDR3: TGTGCCAGCAGCCAAGTTGGGACCGGGGGTTCACCCCTCCACTTT.

The chain couples TRBV5-4 to TRBJ1-1, with 9 bases that match TRBD1. V dropped 9 bases and J dropped 0; count of bases not matched to a gene: 9. This CDR3 region has 15 residues. CDR1 and CDR2 from the germline V gene are SGHNT and YYREEE (reference sequence). CDR3 in amino acids: CAITGTGRMNTEAFF. The CDR3 DNA is TGTGCCATCACCGGGACAGGGAGAATGAACACTGAAGCTTTCTTT.

V usage is TRBV6-2 or TRBV6-3 and J usage is TRBJ2-1; 12 nucleotides agree with TRBD2. This CDR3 is built from 15 residues. Germline CDR1 is MNHEY and CDR2 is SVGEGT. J gave up 3 bases and V 6 bases, and 3 bases lay outside the gene matches. CDR3 in DNA: TGTGCCAGCAGCCTACTAGCGGGAGGCTACAATGAGCAGTTCTTC. The encoded protein is CASSLLAGGYNEQFF.

The V call is TRBV25-1, the J call TRBJ2-7; 8 positions agree with TRBD2. CDR1 is MGHDK and CDR2 is SYGVNS in the germline V gene. Trimming removed 2 bases from V and 0 bases from J; junction bases left unmatched: 12. The CDR3 has 18 residues. The CDR3 protein is CASSEPSGLKQPSYEQYF. The DNA of the CDR3 is TGTGCCAGCAGTGAACCTAGCGGGTTGAAACAGCCCTCCTACGAGCAGTACTTC.

The chain is built from TRBV19 and TRBJ1-5; D is unresolved. The germline V gene has CDR1 LNHDA and CDR2 SQIVND (reference sequence). CDR3 length: 16 amino acids. V shed 6 bases and J shed 0 bases, with 15 bases lying between them. CDR3 coding DNA: TGTGCCAGTAGCCCCTCTGGCAGGTATAGCAATCAGCCCCAGCATTTT. It yields the protein CASSPSGRYSNQPQHF.

CDR3 amino acids: CASSLGQGYNSPLHF. The CDR3 DNA sequence: TGTGCCAGCAGCTTGGGACAGGGGTATAATTCACCCCTCCACTTT. This chain uses TRBV5-6 with TRBJ1-6; TRBD1 agrees at 8 bases. Per the germline V gene, CDR1 is SGHDT and CDR2 is YYEEEE. The CDR3 runs 15 residues. J gave up 4 bases and V 0 bases, and 0 bases lay outside the gene matches. Full variable domain (missing parts from reference TRBV5-6 and TRBJ1-6): DAGVTQSPTHLIKTRGQQVTLRCSPKSGHDTVSWYQQALGQGPQFIFQYYEEEERQRGNFPDRFSGHQFPNYSSELNVNALLLGDSALYLCASSLGQGYNSPLHFGNGTRLTVT.

The chain combines TRBV2 with TRBJ2-1; 8 bases fit TRBD2. CDR1 SNHLY and CDR2 FYNNEI come from the germline V gene. This CDR3 has 13 residues. The J segment lost 14 bases and the V segment lost 3 bases, leaving 9 bases of the junction unmatched. The CDR3 DNA sequence: TGTGCCAGCAGTGAGGTGGTGGGACTAGGGAAGTTCTTC. Protein sequence: CASSEVVGLGKFF.

The rearrangement joins TRBV2 to TRBJ2-7; 12 nucleotides agree with TRBD2. There are 15 residues in the CDR3. Germline V gives CDR1 SNHLY, CDR2 FYNNEI. V lost 6 bases to trimming and J lost 6 bases; unmatched junction nucleotides: 9. The CDR3 region has the DNA TGTGCCAGCAGAGCCTCTAGCGGGAGGGCTGGCGAGCAGTACTTC. Its translation is CASRASSGRAGEQYF.

The rearrangement joins TRBV5-1 to TRBJ2-3, with a tentative D call TRBD2 (6 bases). Germline CDR1 reads SGHRS; CDR2 reads YFSETQ. Trimming shortened V by 0 bases and J by 0 bases, and 11 bases separated the two germline ends. This CDR3 has 16 amino acids. The CDR3 DNA reads TGCGCCAGCAGCTTGGGGGCGGACTACAGCACAGATACGCAGTATTTT. Translation: CASSLGADYSTDTQYF.

The rearrangement joins TRBV3-1 (or the pseudogene TRBV3-2) to TRBJ1-4; the match to TRBD1 covers 8 bases. CDR1 is LGHDT, CDR2 YNNKEL, per germline (reference sequence). Losses at the gene ends were 3 bases for V and 7 bases for J; bases not matched to a gene: 7. There are 15 residues in the CDR3. The CDR3 DNA follows: TGTGCCAGCAGCCAGATGGACAGGGAAGGTGAAAAACTGTTTTTT. Translating gives CASSQMDREGEKLFF.

V is TRBV28 and J is TRBJ1-2; TRBD1 aligns across 12 bases. The V gene end was trimmed by 3 bases and the J gene end by 7 bases; junction bases not matched to a gene: 6. The CDR3 is made up of 15 amino acids. From germline, CDR1 is MDHEN and CDR2 SYDVKM. In DNA form, the CDR3 reads TGTGCCAGCAGTTTGGGGACAGGGGGCGAGAGTGGCTACACCTTC. Its protein product is CASSLGTGGESGYTF.

The gene calls are TRBV12-1 and TRBJ2-3; the tabulated D call, TRBD2, remains unverified against the DNA. TRBV12-1 is given as a pseudogene. The CDR3 totals 15 residues. In DNA, the CDR3 is TGTGCCAGCAGCTCAGGACTAGCGGGAGCAGATACGCAGTATTTT. Translated: CASSSGLAGADTQYF.

The rearrangement links TRBV18 to TRBJ1-1, with D perhaps matching TRBD1 (6 bases). CDR3 size: 16 residues. V was clipped by 0 bases and J by 0 bases, with 11 bases between them. Germline V gene sequence: CDR1 KGHSH, CDR2 LQKENI. CDR3 protein: CASSPPGGQLNTEAFF. The CDR3 nucleotides read TGTGCCAGCTCACCACCGGGGGGGCAACTGAACACTGAAGCTTTCTTT.

The V gene is TRBV6-5, the J gene TRBJ2-7; 7 bases align to TRBD1. Germline-derived CDR1 and CDR2 are MNHEY and SVGAGI. This CDR3 has 15 residues. The V segment lost 5 bases and the J segment 4 bases; nucleotides outside the gene matches: 11. The DNA of the CDR3 is TGTGCCAGCAGTCGCCGGGACAGTTTATTTTACGAGCAGTACTTC. Translated: CASSRRDSLFYEQYF.

The rearrangement uses TRBV2 and TRBJ1-4, with TRBD1 as a possible D gene (5 bases). V lost 7 bases to trimming and J lost 7 bases, with 19 bases between them. The CDR3 loop spans 15 amino acids. The germline V gene has CDR1 SNHLY and CDR2 FYNNEI. The CDR3 region has the DNA TGTGCCAGCACGATCCTGGGGGGTTCGAGTGAAAAACTGTTTTTT. It is translated as CASTILGGSSEKLFF.

The chain is built from TRBV27 and TRBJ1-1, with 7 bases matching TRBD1. Losses at the gene ends were 2 bases for V and 4 bases for J; bases not matched to a gene: 4. Germline V gives CDR1 MNHEY, CDR2 SMNVEV (reference sequence). The CDR3 has 14 amino acids. The CDR3 bases are TGTGCCAGCAGTTTACAGGGGGAACTCACTGAAGCTTTCTTT. It specifies CASSLQGELTEAFF.